This T cell receptor beta chain was profiled in a study of T-cell reconstitution after alpha-beta-depleted transplantation in children. With V trimmed by 3 bases and J by 5 bases, 2 bases remained unmatched. Germline V CDR1 and CDR2: DFQATT, SNEGSKA (reference sequence). The CDR3 sequence is 12 residues long. Unique molecular identifiers were incorporated into the prepared TCRbeta library. TCRdb independently ran MiXCR on the PCR reads; one entry per CDR3 protein. The table records approximately 490,000 distinct CDR3 sequences, about an eighth of them present only once. Many counts were recorded for this clonotype.

The sequence derives from a human donor who donated a stem cell graft to a child with combined immunodeficiency. The sample here was PBMCs from the stem cell graft donor, taken from the stem cell graft. V is TRBV20-1 and J is TRBJ2-5, with 8 bases aligning to TRBD1. The CDR3 region has the DNA TGCAGTGCTAGCAGGGGGCCGGAGACCCAGTACTTC. As protein: CSASRGPETQYF.